This T cell receptor beta chain was found in a study of CD8 T cells in Susac syndrome (dated by TCRdb to about 2019). Concerning the study at large: Repertoire sequencing was used to test whether CD8+ T cell activation and differentiation in Susac syndrome was antigen driven. The clonality of the CD8+ T cell repertoire was compared across approximately twelve healthy donors, roughly 14 Susac syndrome patients and under 18 multiple sclerosis patients.

To note about this clonotype: The antigen it recognizes is unknown. Base-call qualities are not available, and no considerably larger clone is one nucleotide away.

What the study reported, not specific to this receptor: The study acknowledged that relatively few individuals were included in the TCR sequencing and HLA analysis.

RNA was extracted with the RNeasy kit and 0.5 to 1 ug was reverse transcribed using random hexamers. The immunoSEQ multiplex PCR assay, which covers 54 Vbeta and 13 Jbeta segments, was used to amplify TCR beta CDR3 regions. PCR amplification bias was corrected by using a synthetic template baseline for primer optimization and computational correction. The published analysis was carried out like this. Reads were annotated to V, D and J genes according to IMGT and were analyzed with immunoSEQ Analyzer, with only productive sequences retained. Clonality was computed as one minus Shannon entropy normalized by log2 of the number of productive unique sequences. For each patient and control, public and private clones were evaluated within the 100 most prevalent clones. Clones were defined as Susac-specific when absent from the healthy and MS cohorts, from over 950 published viral clones and from other ImmuneACCESS disease sequences. The public reads were quality trimmed at Q25 with fastp and then assembled into clones with MiXCR by TCRdb, keeping productive beta chains. Here each entry gathers all rows of one CDR3 protein and keeps the most common genes and DNA. None of the V and J calls come from the authors' own analysis; TCRdb made them. Present in this sample are approximately 53,000 distinct CDR3 sequences, around 93% of which were seen just once. Clones ranked in the top ten supply approximately 0.49% of the sample.

High-throughput TCR beta sequencing profiled peripheral blood CD8+ and CD4+ T cells from healthy donors, Susac syndrome patients and multiple sclerosis patients. Multiple sclerosis controls were treatment-naive patients with stable or active relapsing-remitting disease fulfilling revised McDonald criteria. Bulk CD8+ and CD4+ T cells were purified magnetically by negative isolation, whereas CD8+ TEMRA cells were enriched by FACS. Blood was drawn into EDTA tubes, processed within 24 hours, and PBMCs were isolated by density gradient centrifugation. PBMCs intended for TCR sequencing were frozen in liquid nitrogen and were later thawed in a 37 degrees C water bath. A purity of at least 90% was achieved for sorted or isolated CD4+, CD8+ and CD8+ TEMRA cells. From the cysteine through the phenylalanine, the CDR3 covers 17 amino acids. CDR3 DNA is the only sequence kept; it has 51 bases, read in frame from the first base. V is cut back by 3 bases and J by 0 bases, with 7 bases in the junction unmatched. The germline V gene sets CDR1 to SGHDN and CDR2 to FVKESK.

The clonotype originates from a human donor with multiple sclerosis. The V gene is TRBV14 and the J gene is TRBJ2-2; 7 of the junction bases match TRBD1. The sequencing input was CD8+ T cells from PBMCs. This receptor carries the CDR3 CASSHTGDLANTGELFF. Read as DNA, the sequence is TGTGCCAGCAGCCACACAGGGGACCTCGCGAACACCGGGGAGCTGTTTTTT.